This T cell receptor (beta chain) was profiled in a study of blood T cell repertoires in COVID-19. As for the study in general: COVID-19 samples from acute and convalescent phases originated in the United States, Italy and Spain.

This clone was observed once. Patients from Seattle were sampled longitudinally, starting during active infection. Clones were read by immunoSEQ multiplex PCR, and TCRdb kept only the in-frame ones, dropping some. The table has 250,000 to 300,000 clones, roughly 90% seen once. The germline V gene has CDR1 LNHDA and CDR2 SQIVND (reference sequence). After removal of 5 bases from V and 5 bases from J, the junction contained 11 bases not matched to a gene. This CDR3 region has 15 residues. The sequenced sample consisted of peripheral blood. V is TRBV19 and J is TRBJ1-1; TRBD1 matches 7 bases. This sequence originates from a woman in her twenties or thirties with COVID-19, enrolled during active disease. CDR3 residues: CASSARQGVGTEAFF. The DNA for the CDR3 is TGTGCCAGTAGTGCTCGACAGGGAGTGGGGACTGAAGCTTTCTTT.